This T cell receptor (beta chain) came from a study of blood T cell repertoires in COVID-19. Study details: Whether acute or convalescent, the COVID-19 samples came from the United States, Italy and Spain. Sources were T cells, B-cell-depleted T cells, or PBMCs; the material itself was cDNA or gDNA.

CDR3 length: 16 amino acids. The V gene's germline CDR1 is SEHNR and CDR2 FQNEAQ (reference sequence). V was pared by 3 bases and J by 1 base, with 15 bases between. In the authors' methods: Nucleated cell number was recorded as an estimate derived from reference gene primer amplification. TCRdb's copy holds only in-frame clones and misses some; the assay was immunoSEQ multiplex PCR. V, J and clone size reflect that table, while D and trimming were determined from the DNA. The sample has roughly 170,000 clones; 81% are singletons. The source material was PBMCs or T cells enriched from blood (not recorded which). The clonotype was recovered from a middle-aged woman with acute COVID-19. V is TRBV7-9 and J is TRBJ1-1, with unresolved D. The DNA for the CDR3 is TGTGCCAGCAGCTTCCTGGGCGGGTACAGGAACACTGAAGCTTTCTTT. It translates to CASSFLGGYRNTEAFF.